This T cell receptor (beta chain) was observed in a study of cytomegalovirus exposure and HLA in healthy donors. As regards this clone: Its antigen remains unidentified.

Vbeta (60) and Jbeta (13) primers were used in the PCR. Only in-frame clones appear in the TCRdb table, and some are missing; sequencing was by immunoSEQ multiplex PCR. The sample records 85,000 to 95,000 clones, about 68% being singletons. The V gene end was trimmed by 0 bases and the J gene end by 5 bases; junction bases not matched to a gene: 4. Germline loops: CDR1 SEHNR, CDR2 FQNEAQ (reference sequence). This CDR3 comprises 16 residues. The study, taken as a whole, reports: Later analysis showed TCR association rates varying by HLA locus, highest for DRB1 and lowest for HLA-C.

V usage is TRBV7-9 and J usage is TRBJ2-5, with 12 positions matching TRBD2. This TCR came from a man aged 25-45 years in good health and CMV-seropositive. Sequenced: PBMCs. The CDR3 sequence is CASSLALAGGAETQYF. The CDR3 region has the DNA TGTGCCAGCAGCTTAGCGCTAGCGGGAGGGGCGGAGACCCAGTACTTC.